A selection of T cell receptor beta chains follows, all from one sample in a study of CXCR3-negative and CXCR3-positive naive CD8 T cells. One entry per CDR3 protein, without DNA, is what TCRdb gives after re-calling the 5' RACE reads. There are over 95,000 distinct CDR3 sequences in the sample, with less than 0.4% held by the top ten. Material for sequencing was naive CXCR3+ CD8+ T cells from blood. Receptors originate from a human donor in good health. Some clones in this sample may be carry-over from other donors' samples. Both conserved end residues are part of each CDR3. The order of the fields is J gene, V gene, CDR3 protein.

j_gene: TRBJ2-2
v_gene: TRBV29-1
CDR3aa: CSVDASGDTGELFF

j_gene: TRBJ2-7
v_gene: TRBV6-6
CDR3aa: CASSYSLYEQYF

j_gene: TRBJ2-7
v_gene: TRBV5-4
CDR3aa: CASSLVGGGGAYEQYF

j_gene: TRBJ2-2
v_gene: TRBV29-1
CDR3aa: CSVAGVGELFF

j_gene: TRBJ2-6
v_gene: TRBV23-1
CDR3aa: CASSQSGTVLLSGANVLTF

j_gene: TRBJ2-2
v_gene: TRBV24-1
CDR3aa: CATSDFTWDSRGGGAGELFF

j_gene: TRBJ2-5
v_gene: TRBV28
CDR3aa: CASSLPGGWEETQYF

j_gene: TRBJ2-3
v_gene: TRBV6-4
CDR3aa: CASSERGTDTQYF

j_gene: TRBJ2-3
v_gene: TRBV24-1
CDR3aa: CATSDPEPSGGDTQYF

j_gene: TRBJ2-3
v_gene: TRBV10-3
CDR3aa: CAISESSSGGSDTQYF

j_gene: TRBJ2-7
v_gene: TRBV3-1
CDR3aa: CASSQDLGGGHLPQYF

j_gene: TRBJ1-1
v_gene: TRBV5-8
CDR3aa: CASSLDRTEAFF

j_gene: TRBJ2-7
v_gene: TRBV6-2/TRBV6-3
CDR3aa: CASTSNYEQYF

j_gene: TRBJ1-2
v_gene: TRBV15
CDR3aa: CATSSAYAVTYFGYTF

j_gene: TRBJ2-3
v_gene: TRBV7-3
CDR3aa: CASSLTLGLAGSTDTQYF

j_gene: TRBJ2-5
v_gene: TRBV9
CDR3aa: CASGDVGPGAQYF

j_gene: TRBJ2-1
v_gene: TRBV12-3/TRBV12-4
CDR3aa: CASSSSDSPSSYNEQFF

j_gene: TRBJ2-2
v_gene: TRBV14
CDR3aa: CASSQDLAGGPGELFF

j_gene: TRBJ2-7
v_gene: TRBV20-1
CDR3aa: CSATGTSGRPVHEQYF

j_gene: TRBJ1-1
v_gene: TRBV20-1
CDR3aa: CSARDSYTEAFF

j_gene: TRBJ1-1
v_gene: TRBV13
CDR3aa: CASSLGQGHEAFF

j_gene: TRBJ2-7
v_gene: TRBV13
CDR3aa: CASSFGGSPYEQYF

j_gene: TRBJ2-1
v_gene: TRBV11-2
CDR3aa: CASSFIGAGDNEQFF

j_gene: TRBJ1-2
v_gene: TRBV5-6
CDR3aa: CASSYTSGYTF

j_gene: TRBJ2-7
v_gene: TRBV28
CDR3aa: CATGGLAVSSYEQYF

j_gene: TRBJ2-7
v_gene: TRBV4-2
CDR3aa: CASSQDPGTYEQYF

j_gene: TRBJ1-1
v_gene: TRBV29-1
CDR3aa: CSVPRGNTEAFF

j_gene: TRBJ1-2
v_gene: TRBV6-6
CDR3aa: CASSYIGTGGLEEGYTF

j_gene: TRBJ1-5
v_gene: TRBV28
CDR3aa: CASSFPQGAFHSNQPQHF

j_gene: TRBJ2-5
v_gene: TRBV11-2
CDR3aa: CASRDLDRAKTQYF

j_gene: TRBJ2-4
v_gene: TRBV7-2
CDR3aa: CASSYIGGAKNIQYF

j_gene: TRBJ1-1
v_gene: TRBV5-6
CDR3aa: CASSLGGRNTEAFF

j_gene: TRBJ2-2
v_gene: TRBV6-5
CDR3aa: CASSYSWGAGELFF

j_gene: TRBJ2-1
v_gene: TRBV7-9
CDR3aa: CASSLGLAGDYSYNEQFF

j_gene: TRBJ2-7
v_gene: TRBV7-8
CDR3aa: CASSSPMGDWEFEQYF

j_gene: TRBJ2-7
v_gene: TRBV6-4
CDR3aa: CASSDSPGQSPYEQYF

j_gene: TRBJ1-3
v_gene: TRBV9
CDR3aa: CASSDSIDGPSGNTIYF

j_gene: TRBJ2-5
v_gene: TRBV7-8
CDR3aa: CASSPLSGGRGQETQYF

j_gene: TRBJ1-5
v_gene: TRBV4-1
CDR3aa: CASSQETGSHQPQHF

j_gene: TRBJ2-7
v_gene: TRBV4-1
CDR3aa: CASSQDYSSSYEQYF

j_gene: TRBJ2-3
v_gene: TRBV28
CDR3aa: CASSFERGFLTDTQHF

j_gene: TRBJ1-2
v_gene: TRBV29-1
CDR3aa: CSVYLTDCYGYTF

j_gene: TRBJ2-5
v_gene: TRBV20-1
CDR3aa: CSARLLGETQYF

j_gene: TRBJ2-1
v_gene: TRBV29-1
CDR3aa: CSVDGLPNEQFF

j_gene: TRBJ2-7
v_gene: TRBV29-1
CDR3aa: CSVEDGGFPGYEQYF

j_gene: TRBJ2-7
v_gene: TRBV4-1
CDR3aa: CASSQEGSSSYEQYF

j_gene: TRBJ1-6
v_gene: TRBV7-9
CDR3aa: CASSLVGDNSPLHF

j_gene: TRBJ2-1
v_gene: TRBV7-9
CDR3aa: CASSLAHEQFF

j_gene: TRBJ1-1
v_gene: TRBV12-3/TRBV12-4
CDR3aa: CASSFQDNRANTEAFF

j_gene: TRBJ2-2
v_gene: TRBV29-1
CDR3aa: CSVELAGGPNTGELFF

j_gene: TRBJ1-1
v_gene: TRBV15
CDR3aa: CATSRFQGFTEAFF

j_gene: TRBJ2-7
v_gene: TRBV12-3/TRBV12-4
CDR3aa: CASKWGDTYEQYF

j_gene: TRBJ2-1
v_gene: TRBV7-2
CDR3aa: CASSLILAGGPGYNEQFF

j_gene: TRBJ2-7
v_gene: TRBV28
CDR3aa: CASSVADPQKYF

j_gene: TRBJ2-7
v_gene: TRBV28
CDR3aa: CASSPGLYYEQYF

j_gene: TRBJ2-7
v_gene: TRBV5-5
CDR3aa: CASSAQGGTNEQYF

j_gene: TRBJ2-3
v_gene: TRBV27
CDR3aa: CASSTRLLVADTQYF